This T cell receptor beta chain was sequenced for a study of T cells in Graves' hyperthyroidism and ophthalmopathy. The CDR3 regions of TCR beta were amplified from RNA transcripts. First-round RT-PCR with HTBI primers amplified the TCR CDR3 region. One entry per CDR3 protein results from TCRdb running MiXCR on the multiplex PCR reads. The sample has roughly 720,000 distinct CDR3 sequences, around a sixth seen once; the top ten hold less than 20%. This clonotype occurred many times. This CDR3 comprises 16 residues. After removal of 6 bases from V and 2 bases from J, the junction contained 8 bases not matched to a gene. Germline V gene sequence: CDR1 MNHEY, CDR2 SMNVEV (reference sequence).

The chain has TRBV27 and TRBJ2-3, with 10 bases fitting TRBD2. The TCR comes from a man over 45 with Graves' hyperthyroidism. Sequencing was performed on blood. This chain's CDR3 is CASSPRAGGPTDTQYF. CDR3 nucleotide sequence: TGTGCCAGCAGCCCTCGAGCGGGAGGGCCCACAGATACGCAGTATTTT.